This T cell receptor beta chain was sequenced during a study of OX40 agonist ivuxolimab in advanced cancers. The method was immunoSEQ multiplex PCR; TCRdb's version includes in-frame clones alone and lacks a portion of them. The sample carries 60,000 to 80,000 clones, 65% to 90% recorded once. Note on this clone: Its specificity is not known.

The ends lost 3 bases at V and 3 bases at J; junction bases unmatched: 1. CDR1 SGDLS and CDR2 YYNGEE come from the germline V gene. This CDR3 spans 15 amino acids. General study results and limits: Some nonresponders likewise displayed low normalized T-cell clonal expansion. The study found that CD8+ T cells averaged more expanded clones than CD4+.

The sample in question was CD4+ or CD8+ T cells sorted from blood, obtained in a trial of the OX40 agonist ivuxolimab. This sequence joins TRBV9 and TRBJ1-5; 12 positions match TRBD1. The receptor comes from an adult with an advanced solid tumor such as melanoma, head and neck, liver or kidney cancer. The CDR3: CASSAGQGANQPQHF. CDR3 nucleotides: TGTGCCAGCAGCGCGGGACAGGGGGCCAATCAGCCCCAGCATTTT.